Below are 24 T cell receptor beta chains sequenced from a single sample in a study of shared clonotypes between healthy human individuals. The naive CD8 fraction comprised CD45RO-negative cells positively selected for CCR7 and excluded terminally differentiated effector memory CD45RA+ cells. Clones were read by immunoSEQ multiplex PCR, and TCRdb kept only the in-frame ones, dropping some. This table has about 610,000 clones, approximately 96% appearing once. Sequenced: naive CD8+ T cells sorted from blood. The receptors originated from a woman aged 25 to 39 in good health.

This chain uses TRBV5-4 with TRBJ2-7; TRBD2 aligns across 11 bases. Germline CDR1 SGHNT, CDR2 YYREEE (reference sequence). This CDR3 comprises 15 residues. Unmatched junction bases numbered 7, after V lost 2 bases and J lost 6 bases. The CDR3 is CASSFVPLAGAEQYF. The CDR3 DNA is TGTGCCAGCAGCTTCGTTCCACTAGCGGGAGCCGAGCAGTACTTC.

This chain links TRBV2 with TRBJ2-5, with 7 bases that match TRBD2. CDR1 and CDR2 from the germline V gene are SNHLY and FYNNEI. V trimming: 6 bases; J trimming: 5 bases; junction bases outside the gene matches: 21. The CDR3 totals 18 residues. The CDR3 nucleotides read TGTGCCAGCAGCCGCGGGGGATTGGGAATCTTATCGGAGGAGACCCAGTACTTC. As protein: CASSRGGLGILSEETQYF.

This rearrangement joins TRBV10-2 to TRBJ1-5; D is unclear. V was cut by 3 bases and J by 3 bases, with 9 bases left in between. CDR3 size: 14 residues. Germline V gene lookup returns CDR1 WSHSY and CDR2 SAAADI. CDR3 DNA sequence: TGCGCCAGCAGTGAAAGGCTGTTCAATCAGCCCCAGCATTTT. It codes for CASSERLFNQPQHF.

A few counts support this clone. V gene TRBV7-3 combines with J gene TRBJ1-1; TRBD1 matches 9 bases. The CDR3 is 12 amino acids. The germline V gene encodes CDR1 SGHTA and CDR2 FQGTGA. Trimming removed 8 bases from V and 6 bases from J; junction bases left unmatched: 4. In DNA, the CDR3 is TGTGCCAGCCAGGGACAGGGCCCTGAAGCTTTCTTT. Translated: CASQGQGPEAFF.

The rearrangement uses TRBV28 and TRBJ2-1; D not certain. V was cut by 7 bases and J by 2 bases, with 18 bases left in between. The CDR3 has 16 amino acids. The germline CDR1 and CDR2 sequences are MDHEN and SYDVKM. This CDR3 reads CASTHGVGLTYNEQFF. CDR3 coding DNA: TGTGCCAGCACCCATGGGGTTGGGTTGACCTACAATGAGCAGTTCTTC. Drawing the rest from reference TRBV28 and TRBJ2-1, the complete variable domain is DVKVTQSSRYLVKRTGEKVFLECVQDMDHENMFWYRQDPGLGLRLIYFSYDVKMKEKGDIPEGYSVSREKKERFSLILESASTNQTSMYLCASTHGVGLTYNEQFFGPGTRLTVL.

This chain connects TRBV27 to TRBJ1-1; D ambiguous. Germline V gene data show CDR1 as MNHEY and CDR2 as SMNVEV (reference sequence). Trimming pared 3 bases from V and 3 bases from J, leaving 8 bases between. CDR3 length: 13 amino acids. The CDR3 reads CASSFVGYTEAFF. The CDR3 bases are TGTGCCAGCAGTTTTGTAGGGTACACTGAAGCTTTCTTT.

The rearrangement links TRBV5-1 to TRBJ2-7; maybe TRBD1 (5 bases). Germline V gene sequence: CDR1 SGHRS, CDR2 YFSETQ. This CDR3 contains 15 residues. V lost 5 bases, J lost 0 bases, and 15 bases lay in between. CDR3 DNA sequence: TGCGCCAGCAGGCCTCTTAACAGGAGCTCCTACGAGCAGTACTTC. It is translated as CASRPLNRSSYEQYF.

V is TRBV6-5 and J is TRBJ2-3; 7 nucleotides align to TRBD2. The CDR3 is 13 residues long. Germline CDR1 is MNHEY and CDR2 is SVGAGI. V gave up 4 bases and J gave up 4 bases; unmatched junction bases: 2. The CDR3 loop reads CASSLGRADTQYF. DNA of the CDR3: TGTGCCAGCAGTTTAGGGAGGGCAGATACGCAGTATTTT.

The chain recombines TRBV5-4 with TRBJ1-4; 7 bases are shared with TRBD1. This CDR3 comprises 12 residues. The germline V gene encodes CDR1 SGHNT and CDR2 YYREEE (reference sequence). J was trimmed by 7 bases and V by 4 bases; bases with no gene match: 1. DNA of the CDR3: TGTGCCAGCAGCCCAGGGGGTGAAAAACTGTTTTTT. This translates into CASSPGGEKLFF.

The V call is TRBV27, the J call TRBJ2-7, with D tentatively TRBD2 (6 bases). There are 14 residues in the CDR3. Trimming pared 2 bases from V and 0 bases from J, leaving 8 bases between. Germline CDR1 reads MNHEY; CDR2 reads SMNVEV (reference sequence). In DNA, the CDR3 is TGTGCCAGCAGTTTACAGACTAGCTCCTACGAGCAGTACTTC. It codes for CASSLQTSSYEQYF.

The CDR3 sequence: CASSPTAPAISYEQYF. The CDR3 region has the DNA TGTGCCAGCAGTCCGACCGCCCCGGCCATCTCCTACGAGCAGTACTTC. V is TRBV28 and J is TRBJ2-7; D is undetermined. The CDR3 covers 16 residues. Germline CDR1 and CDR2: MDHEN and SYDVKM. Trimming removed 5 bases from V and 0 bases from J, with 17 bases in between.

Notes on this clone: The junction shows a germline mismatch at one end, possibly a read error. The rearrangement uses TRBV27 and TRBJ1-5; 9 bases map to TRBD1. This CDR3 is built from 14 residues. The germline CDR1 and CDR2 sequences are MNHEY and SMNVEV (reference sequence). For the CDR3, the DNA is TGTACCAGCAACACAGGGGGCGCCAATCAGCCCCAGCATTTT. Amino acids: CTSNTGGANQPQHF.

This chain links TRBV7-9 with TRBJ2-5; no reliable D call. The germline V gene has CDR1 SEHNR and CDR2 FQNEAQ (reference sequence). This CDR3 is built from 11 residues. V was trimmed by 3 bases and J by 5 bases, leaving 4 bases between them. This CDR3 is CASSFIETQYF. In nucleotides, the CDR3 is TGTGCCAGCAGCTTCATTGAGACCCAGTACTTC.

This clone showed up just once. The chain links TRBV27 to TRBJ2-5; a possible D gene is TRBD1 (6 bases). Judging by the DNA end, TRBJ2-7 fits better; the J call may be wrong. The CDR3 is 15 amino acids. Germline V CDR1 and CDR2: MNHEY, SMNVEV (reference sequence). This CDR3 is CASSPWGQTVYEQYF. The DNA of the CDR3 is TGTGCCAGCAGTCCATGGGGACAAACCGTCTACGAGCAGTACTTC.

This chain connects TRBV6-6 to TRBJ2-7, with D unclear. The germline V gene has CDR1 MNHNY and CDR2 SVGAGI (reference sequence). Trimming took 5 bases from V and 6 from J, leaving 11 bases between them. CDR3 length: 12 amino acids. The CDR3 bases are TGTGCCAGCAGTACGACGGTGGTCGAGCAGTACTTC. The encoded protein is CASSTTVVEQYF.

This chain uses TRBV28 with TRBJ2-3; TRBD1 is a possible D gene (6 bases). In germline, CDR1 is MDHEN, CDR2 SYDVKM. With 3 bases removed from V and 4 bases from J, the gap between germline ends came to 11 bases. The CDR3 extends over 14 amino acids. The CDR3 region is CASSFRQGPDTQYF. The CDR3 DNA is TGTGCCAGCAGTTTTCGGCAGGGGCCAGATACGCAGTATTTT.

CDR3 nucleotide sequence: TGTGCCAGCAGCGTAGATCCTAGCGGCTACGAGCAGTACTTC. Its translation is CASSVDPSGYEQYF. The chain employs TRBV9 and TRBJ2-7; the match to TRBD2 covers 7 bases. Trimming at V came to 0 bases and at J to 3 bases, leaving 3 bases not matched to a gene. This CDR3 comprises 14 residues. Germline V gives CDR1 SGDLS, CDR2 YYNGEE. Drawing the rest from reference TRBV9 and TRBJ2-7, the complete variable domain is DSGVTQTPKHLITATGQRVTLRCSPRSGDLSVYWYQQSLDQGLQFLIQYYNGEERAKGNILERFSAQQFPDLHSELNLSSLELGDSALYFCASSVDPSGYEQYFGPGTRLTVT.

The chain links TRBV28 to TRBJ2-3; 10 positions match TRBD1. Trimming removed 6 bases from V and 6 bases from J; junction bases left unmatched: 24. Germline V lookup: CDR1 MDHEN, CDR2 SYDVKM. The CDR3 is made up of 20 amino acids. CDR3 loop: CASSPGTGAVSGGPDDTQYF. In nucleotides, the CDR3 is TGTGCCAGCAGCCCAGGGACAGGGGCTGTATCGGGAGGGCCCGATGATACGCAGTATTTT.

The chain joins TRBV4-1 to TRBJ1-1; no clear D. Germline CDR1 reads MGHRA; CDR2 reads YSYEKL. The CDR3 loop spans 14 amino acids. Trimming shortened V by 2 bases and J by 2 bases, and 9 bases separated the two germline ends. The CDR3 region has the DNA TGCGCCAGCAGCCAAAATATGGGTAACACTGAAGCTTTCTTT. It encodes CASSQNMGNTEAFF.

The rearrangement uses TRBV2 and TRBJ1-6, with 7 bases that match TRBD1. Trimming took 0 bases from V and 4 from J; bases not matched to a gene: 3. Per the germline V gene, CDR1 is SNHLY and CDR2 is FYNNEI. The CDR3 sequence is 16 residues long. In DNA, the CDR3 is TGTGCCAGCAGTGAAGCTAGGACAGGTTATAATTCACCCCTCCACTTT. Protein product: CASSEARTGYNSPLHF.

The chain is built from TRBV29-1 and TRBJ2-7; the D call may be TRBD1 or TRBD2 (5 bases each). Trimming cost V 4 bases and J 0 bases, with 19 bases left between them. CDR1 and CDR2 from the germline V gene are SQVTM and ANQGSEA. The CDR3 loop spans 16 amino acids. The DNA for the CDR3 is TGCAGCGTTGTTAAACCGGGACCTCAAAGCTCCTACGAGCAGTACTTC. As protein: CSVVKPGPQSSYEQYF.

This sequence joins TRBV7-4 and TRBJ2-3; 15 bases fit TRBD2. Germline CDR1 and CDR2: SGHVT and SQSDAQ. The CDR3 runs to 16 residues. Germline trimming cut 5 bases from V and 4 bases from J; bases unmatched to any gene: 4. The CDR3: CASSKGLAGGPDTQYF. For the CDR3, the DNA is TGTGCCAGCAGCAAAGGACTAGCGGGAGGGCCAGATACGCAGTATTTT.

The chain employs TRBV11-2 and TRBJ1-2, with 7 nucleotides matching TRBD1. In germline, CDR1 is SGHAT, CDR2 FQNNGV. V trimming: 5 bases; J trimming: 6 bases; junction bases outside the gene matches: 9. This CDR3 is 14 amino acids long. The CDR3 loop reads CASSEPGGTDGYTF. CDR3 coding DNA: TGTGCCAGCAGCGAACCCGGGGGGACAGATGGCTACACCTTC.

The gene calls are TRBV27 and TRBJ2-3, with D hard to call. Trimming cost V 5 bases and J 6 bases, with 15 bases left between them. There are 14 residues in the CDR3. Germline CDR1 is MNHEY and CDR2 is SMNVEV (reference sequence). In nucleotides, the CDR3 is TGTGCCAGCAGTCCCCTGGCCCCACCGGATACGCAGTATTTT. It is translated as CASSPLAPPDTQYF.